This T cell receptor beta chain emerged from a study of CD8+ T cells in alopecia areata. Once RNA had been extracted, it was reverse transcribed into cDNA to act as the sequencing template. Profiled with immunoSEQ multiplex PCR; TCRdb holds only in-frame clones, not every one. The sample contains approximately 140,000 clones, over 80% of which appear only once. V was clipped by 3 bases and J by 4 bases; unmatched bases: 8. The CDR3 sequence is 15 residues long. Germline-derived CDR1 and CDR2 are SQVTM and ANQGSEA. This sample comprised CD8+ T cells sorted from blood, obtained at week 0. The V and J genes are TRBV29-1 and TRBJ2-3; 9 nucleotides line up with TRBD1. The receptor was derived from a human donor with alopecia areata. The CDR3 DNA reads as TGCAGCGTTGACCCCCGACAGGGGGGCCCAGATACGCAGTATTTT. This gives the protein CSVDPRQGGPDTQYF.